The entry below gives a single T cell receptor (beta chain) sequence along with its context. This clone was seen a handful of times. Its antigen remains undetermined. No base-level quality is on record; no much larger clone is a single base apart. There are 12 amino acids in the CDR3, from cysteine to phenylalanine inclusive. Only the CDR3 DNA is retained, 36 bases long and in frame from the first base. CDR1 and CDR2 are read off the germline V gene (reference sequence) as MNHEY and SMNVEV. At the junction V is shortened by 6 bases and J by 1 base; bases outside the gene matches: 0. The data stem from a study of cytomegalovirus exposure and HLA in healthy donors (dated by TCRdb to about 2017). A note on the overall study: An earlier analysis of some 550 of the donors reported 276 Gb of sequence data and 100 million to 130 million unique TCR beta sequences from roughly 180 million T cells. Along with the roughly 610-subject first cohort, a separate validation cohort of over a hundred different subjects was used. Rather than drawing on any new phenotypic data, the later analysis identified candidate immune exposures from TCR beta sequences and the way those sequences occurred across donors. Donor age, sex, ethnicity and CMV serostatus were compiled alongside the repertoire data. In a later genetic analysis, genome-wide SNP genotypes for about 55% of the roughly 700 donors were used, and that subset was treated as a discovery cohort. Because of strong linkage in the cohort, five DR-DQ haplotypes were treated as single units for association and clustering. Both class I and class II loci were covered by HLA typing, at four-digit resolution. All discovery cohort repertoires had been generated on a single sequencing platform. The T cell repertoires of several hundred subjects were profiled by immunosequencing and related to cytomegalovirus serostatus. The number of typed donors differed by locus: 629-630 for A, B, C, DRB1 and DQB1; about 520 for DQA1; around 580 for DPA1; and roughly 470 for DPB1. To predict cytomegalovirus infection status, the study brought together high-throughput TCR immunosequencing, statistical association of individual TCRs with disease status, and machine learning. Around 320 gigabases of sequencing data and approximately 80 million unique TCR sequences were included in an early release covering around 600 HLA-typed donors. In an earlier analysis of roughly 580 of the donors, high-throughput TCR beta sequencing was used to judge whether each TCR beta V gene segment behaved as functional or pseudogenic. Of the roughly 400 genotyped donors, 81% were placed in the genetic ancestry cluster associated with self-reported Caucasian donors. In a later analysis, previously published TCR beta repertoires from about 670 donors were re-analyzed and high-resolution HLA genotyping was added so that TCR occurrence patterns could be studied. On average, approximately 250,000 unique TCR beta nucleotide sequences were sequenced per donor among some 420 genotyped donors of the cohort, with about 19% of those sequences being non-productive. The study aimed to test whether signatures of past pathogen exposure could be identified by cataloging public T cell receptors. What the work shows at the level of the full study, not this receptor alone: The study listed 164 TCR beta chains as associated with cytomegalovirus. Most TCR sequences were observed very rarely across donors, whereas some public TCRs were present in many individuals. Because the 87-base-pair reads could not distinguish some IMGT-functional V segments, including TRBV6-2 and TRBV6-3, those segments were excluded. A group of highly shared sequence variants was considered likely to be a technical artifact of the sequencing pipeline. Linkage disequilibrium might explain the correlated functional status among segregating V segments, but an unknown experimental factor could not be ruled out. The classifier was reported to diagnose cytomegalovirus status with high specificity and sensitivity in both the original and validation cohorts. Because some donors lacked HLA typing at each locus, the association tests relied only on the typed subset. In an earlier analysis of some 500 of the donors, most TCR beta V segments appeared in productive rearrangements about 90% or about 30% of the time, broadly matching IMGT annotations. For the cohort, immune exposure information was limited to CMV serostatus. Several of the top co-occurrence clusters appeared to be linked to parvovirus B19, influenza, CMV and Epstein-Barr virus, according to a later analysis. Approximately 18 rarely observed V segments, including chromosome 9 orphons, were excluded from the earlier analysis of several hundred of the donors because counts were too low. According to a later genetic analysis, donors in an Asian-associated ancestry cluster had fewer N-insertions in productive TCRs than the approximately 700-donor mean. Most CMV-associated TCR beta chains appeared to be HLA-restricted in a later analysis, and the HLA associations seemed to be driven largely by CMV exposure. Specific HLA alleles were associated with 16,951 TCR beta sequences at a false discovery rate of 0.05 in a later analysis. The presence/absence analyses assumed that sequencing depth was roughly uniform across donors, and that assumption may not be true. In this cohort, only TCR beta chains were sequenced, and detectable features were limited by the absence of alpha or paired-chain data. In vitro tests confirmed that a few of the cytomegalovirus-associated TCR beta chains recognize cytomegalovirus antigens. In a later genetic analysis, a missense DCLRE1C variant was associated with V-gene and J-gene trimming of TCR beta chains, and the association was replicated in an independent cohort. According to a later analysis, TCR association rates differed among HLA loci, with DRB1 alleles showing the most associated TCRs and HLA-C alleles showing the fewest. The authors suggested that the approach could potentially be extended to other disease states and immunological phenotypes. A further reported finding was that TCR beta sequences accurately predicted the HLA-A and HLA-B alleles for most subjects in the first cohort. When HLA alleles, especially DR and DQ, strongly co-occurred, TCR associations were difficult to assign to individual alleles. Compared with equally common non-associated chains, HLA-associated TCR beta chains in a later analysis were more clonally expanded and had lower generation probabilities.

The cohort was made up of several hundred healthy bone marrow donors. At the time of sampling, all cohort members were nominally healthy, though unrecorded immune exposures were likely present. The donor was CMV seropositive and belonged to the group of around 300 seropositive cohort members. A peripheral blood sample was collected from each donor, and TCR beta sequencing was performed on peripheral blood mononuclear cells. Genomic DNA was extracted from the blood cell samples with the Qiagen DNeasy Blood Extraction Kit. The library was made by the immunoSEQ multiplex PCR assay. The multiplex PCR relied on a mix of 60 forward primers for TCR Vbeta segments and 13 reverse primers for TCR Jbeta segments. Amplification of the CDR3 region of rearranged TCR beta genes was performed with a multiplex PCR assay on genomic DNA. Amplified TCR beta libraries were sequenced as 87-base-pair reads on the Illumina HiSeq System. Regarding the original processing steps: A later analysis tallied 70 million to 100 million unique TCR beta chains across the 660 or so repertoires, and approximately 9.9 million of those chains were shared by two or more donors. To remove PCR and sequencing errors, raw reads were error-corrected and collapsed into unique sequences using a nearest-neighbor algorithm that merged closely related sequences. To assign V, D and J gene segments, CDR3 sequences were aligned to IMGT reference sequences. Each retained sequence needed at least a six-nucleotide match to both a V gene segment and a J gene segment. A rearrangement counted as productive if the CDR3 had no stop codons and remained in frame with V and J, and every other rearrangement counted as non-productive. CDR3 was defined by IMGT convention, running from the second conserved V-encoded cysteine to the conserved J-encoded phenylalanine. The earlier analysis of 550 to 650 of the donors excluded any sequence lacking an unambiguous match to a single V gene segment. An earlier analysis of about 590 of the donors classified V segments as functional when productive rearrangements were above 56.7% and as segregating when the standard deviation between donors was above 5%. To diagnose cytomegalovirus status from the catalog of TCR beta chain sequences, a statistical classification framework was built. A later analysis assigned V and J genes by comparing TCR nucleotide sequences with IMGT/GENE-DB human TR gene sequences. The TCRdist pipeline was used in a later analysis to assign CDR3 sequences and most-parsimonious VDJ recombination scenarios. In a later analysis, each TCR beta chain was defined by its CDR3 amino acid sequence together with its V-gene family, and reads lacking a unique V-gene family were excluded. To address suspected cross-contamination and a sequencing artifact, a later analysis removed roughly 640 highly shared, low-generation-probability nucleotide sequences. In a later analysis, a clonal expansion index for each public chain was calculated from normalized within-repertoire ranks of inferred template counts. In a later analysis, generation probabilities were computed using a VDJ recombination model fitted to out-of-frame rearrangements, and the results were checked against IGoR. Hypergeometric tests were used in a later analysis to score TCR-TCR, TCR-HLA and TCR-CMV co-occurrence, with a repertoire-size bias correction applied to the TCR pairs. False discovery rates were estimated in a later analysis by permuting HLA or CMV assignments 20 times. In a later analysis, co-occurring TCRs were grouped with DBSCAN, and TCRdist sequence similarity was added when clustering was performed within HLA-allele-positive subsets. Repertoires with fewer than 30,000 or more than 120,000 public chains were left out of co-occurrence clustering, as were four to six repertoires with anomalous nucleotide sharing. As stored in TCRdb, this immuneACCESS dataset retains in-frame rearrangements with V and J assigned. A fraction of the clones does not appear; measured against another copy, unresolved V genes explain less than half of the discrepancy, and the remainder lacks a known reason. V and J calls and clone size are copied from that table; D and trimming were computed from the DNA. The sample table records 96,000 or so clones; approximately 72% of these occur just once. Of the sample, roughly an eighth falls within the top ten clones.

The chain links TRBV27 with TRBJ2-7; 7 middle bases align to TRBD1. This clonotype was sampled from a woman aged 70-85 years in good health and CMV-seropositive. The sample comprised PBMCs. The CDR3 protein sequence reads: CASRDRSYEQYF. The nucleotides are TGTGCCAGCAGGGACAGGTCCTACGAGCAGTACTTC.